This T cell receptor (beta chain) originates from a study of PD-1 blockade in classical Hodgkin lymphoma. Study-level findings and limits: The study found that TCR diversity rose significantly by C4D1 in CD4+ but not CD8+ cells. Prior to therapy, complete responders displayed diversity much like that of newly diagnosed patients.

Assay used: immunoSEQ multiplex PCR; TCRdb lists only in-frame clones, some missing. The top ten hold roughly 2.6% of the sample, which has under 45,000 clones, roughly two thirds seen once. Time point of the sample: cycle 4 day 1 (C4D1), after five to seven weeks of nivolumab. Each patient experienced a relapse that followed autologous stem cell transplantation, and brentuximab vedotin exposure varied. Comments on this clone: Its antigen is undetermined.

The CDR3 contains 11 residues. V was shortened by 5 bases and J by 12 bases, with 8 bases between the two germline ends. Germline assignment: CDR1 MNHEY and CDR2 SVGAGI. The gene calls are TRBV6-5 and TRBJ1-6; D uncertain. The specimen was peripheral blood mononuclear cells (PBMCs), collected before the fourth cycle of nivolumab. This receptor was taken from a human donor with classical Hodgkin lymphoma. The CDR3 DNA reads TGTGCCAGCAGTGAAGCTGGACCCCTCCACTTT. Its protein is CASSEAGPLHF.